These T cell receptor beta chains were read from a single sample in a study of blood T cell repertoires in COVID-19. TCRdb keeps only in-frame clones here, not all; method: immunoSEQ multiplex PCR. The sample lists roughly 230,000 clones, about 86% occurring once. The sequencing input was PBMCs or T cells enriched from blood (not recorded which). The receptors stem from a man in his fifties who had recovered from COVID-19. Both conserved end residues are part of each CDR3.

v_call cdr3_aa
TRBV19 CASSIRGQGIAQPQHF
TRBV19 CASKPNRGNQPQHF
TRBV7-8 CASSPSRSGNTIYF
TRBV7-6 CASSLAWSTHGYTF
TRBV4-2 CASSQVRGNEQFF
TRBV27 CASRGPGLTKNIQYF
TRBV6-4 CASSELAGGPNEQFF
TRBV4-2 CASSQVDSLYDYEQYF
TRBV19 CASSTLAGGLEQYF
TRBV5-1 CASSLVRGSYEQYF
TRBV4-2 CASSLSGGAQETQYF
TRBV27 CASSLTVAYEQYF
TRBV5-1 CASSLAPTGGTTDTQYF
TRBV9 CASTKSPGLAGSEEQYF
TRBV10-3 CAIRGGNYGYTF
TRBV7-9 CASSFRGQGTEAFF
TRBV4-2 CASSQFRGETQYF
TRBV18 CASSATTGYTEAFF
TRBV4-2 CASSHSSGRATDTQYF
TRBV2 CASIGGAANTGELFF
TRBV4-1 CASSHRTEFSSGNTIYF
TRBV19 CASSWTGSYNEQFF
TRBV28 CASSPPVVAGELFF
TRBV7-3 CASSLGTAYGYTF
TRBV29-1 CSAGTGGNQPQHF
TRBV20-1 CSAGRGGEQFF
TRBV5-4 CASSLPTGNLGYTF
TRBV5-5 CASSWGTSYEQYF
TRBV5-1 CASSLAQGAGEQFF
TRBV5-6 CASSPLAGQGAFGAETQYF
TRBV7-9 CASSWDRVGTEAFF
TRBV3-1/TRBV3-2 CASSQRYEQYF
TRBV9 CASSPSGAHNEQFF
TRBV19 CASALGGYYGYTF
TRBV6-2/TRBV6-3 CASSYPRLEFQETQYF
TRBV12-3/TRBV12-4 CASSRTAEAFF